This T cell receptor (beta chain) appears in the sequencing data of a study of blood T cell repertoires in COVID-19. Study information: The United States, Italy and Spain provided the acute and convalescent COVID-19 samples. The cDNA or gDNA used as material had been derived from T cells, B-cell-depleted T cells, or PBMCs.

CDR3 length equals 15 residues. Germline-derived CDR1 and CDR2 are LGHNA and YSLEER. The ends lost 1 base at V and 5 bases at J; junction bases unmatched: 3. Source study methods: Nucleated cell number was recorded as an estimate derived from reference gene primer amplification. Here immunoSEQ multiplex PCR was the method, and the copy in TCRdb shows in-frame clones only, minus some. V, J and clone size are taken as reported in that table, and D and trimming were inferred from the DNA itself. The data contain tens of thousands of clones, around 84% of them seen just once; the ten biggest clones take up 12%.

The TCR originated in a human donor in a cohort sampled during active COVID-19. The chain joins TRBV4-3 to TRBJ2-7; 12 bases fit TRBD2. Sequenced sample: peripheral blood. The CDR3 here is CASSQGGLAGDEQYF. CDR3 in DNA: TGCGCCAGCAGCCAAGGGGGACTAGCGGGCGACGAGCAGTACTTC.